These 20 T cell receptor beta chains originate from one sample sequenced in a study of blood T cell repertoires in COVID-19. The protocol was immunoSEQ multiplex PCR, while the TCRdb copy is restricted to in-frame clones and leaves out a portion. The data contain about 230,000 clones, about 85% of them singletons. Sequencing used peripheral blood. These receptor sequences come from a woman in her late teens or twenties who had recovered from COVID-19.

The rearrangement joins TRBV21-1 to TRBJ2-1; the table assigns TRBD2, which was not confirmed against the DNA. TRBV21-1 is a pseudogene segment. CDR3 size: 21 residues. CDR3 region: CASSKKTQRGLAGPKWNEQFF. The CDR3, as DNA: TGTGCCAGCAGCAAAAAAACACAAAGGGGGCTAGCGGGACCCAAATGGAATGAGCAGTTCTTC.

The V gene is TRBV2, the J gene TRBJ2-7, with 7 bases matching TRBD2. This CDR3 is built from 14 residues. Trimming at V came to 3 bases and at J to 4 bases, leaving 6 bases not matched to a gene. Germline lookup yields CDR1 SNHLY and CDR2 FYNNEI. CDR3 sequence (DNA): TGTGCCAGCAGTGATGGAGCGGGGTCATACGAGCAGTACTTC. Amino acid sequence: CASSDGAGSYEQYF.

J is TRBJ2-3 and V is TRBV20-1; D is perhaps TRBD1 (6 bases). The CDR3 covers 11 residues. Germline CDR1 is DFQATT and CDR2 is SNEGSKA (reference sequence). V shed 0 bases and J shed 14 bases, with 12 bases lying between them. The CDR3 region has the DNA TGCAGTGCTAGAGACAGGGGAAAACCGTATTTT. It specifies CSARDRGKPYF.

The V call is TRBV25-1, the J call TRBJ2-7; 7 positions agree with TRBD2. Germline assignment: CDR1 MGHDK and CDR2 SYGVNS. J lost 0 bases, V lost 5 bases, and 7 bases had no gene match. CDR3 length: 15 residues. The CDR3 DNA sequence: TGTGCCAGCAGTCCGCGGGAGACTGGCTCCTACGAGCAGTACTTC. This translates into CASSPRETGSYEQYF.

The chain has TRBV18 and TRBJ2-7, with TRBD1 as a possible D gene (5 bases). The CDR3 consists of 16 residues. From germline, CDR1 is KGHSH and CDR2 LQKENI. V was clipped by 0 bases and J by 4 bases, with 16 bases between them. The CDR3 region has the DNA TGTGCCAGCTCACCACCGCGTGGGCAGGGAATGTACGAGCAGTACTTC. Translated, it gives CASSPPRGQGMYEQYF.

The genes are TRBV9 and TRBJ2-1; 8 nucleotides match TRBD2. Unmatched junction bases numbered 5, after V lost 0 bases and J lost 6 bases. The V gene's germline CDR1 is SGDLS and CDR2 YYNGEE. The CDR3 runs to 15 residues. As DNA, the CDR3 is TGTGCCAGCAGCGTAGGTGGAAGCGGGAGCAATGAGCAGTTCTTC. It codes for CASSVGGSGSNEQFF.

This sequence joins TRBV9 and TRBJ1-1; a weak D match, TRBD1 (5 bases). The CDR3 is made up of 13 amino acids. CDR1 is SGDLS, CDR2 YYNGEE, per germline. V was clipped by 2 bases and J by 1 base, with 6 bases between them. The CDR3 DNA is TGTGCCAGCAGCGTTCAGGGGAACACTGAAGCTTTCTTT. As protein: CASSVQGNTEAFF.

This chain uses TRBV14 with TRBJ2-3; 11 positions match TRBD2. V gave up 0 bases and J gave up 4 bases; unmatched junction bases: 12. Germline V lookup: CDR1 SGHDN, CDR2 FVKESK. The CDR3 spans 19 residues. CDR3 DNA: TGTGCCAGCAGCCAAGATCGGATAACACTAGCGGGAGAGTCAGATACGCAGTATTTT. Protein: CASSQDRITLAGESDTQYF.

The chain is built from TRBV4-1 and TRBJ1-2; the match to TRBD1 covers 9 bases. The CDR3 has 17 amino acids. With 0 bases clipped from V and 5 bases from J, the junction kept 10 bases outside the gene matches. Germline CDR1 and CDR2: MGHRA and YSYEKL. CDR3 DNA sequence: TGCGCCAGCAGCCAAGACCCCTTAGGACAGGGGAGATATGGCTACACCTTC. It is translated as CASSQDPLGQGRYGYTF.

V is TRBV19 and J is TRBJ1-5; TRBD1 aligns across 7 bases. This CDR3 is 15 amino acids long. Germline assignment: CDR1 LNHDA and CDR2 SQIVND (reference sequence). The trim removed 9 bases at V and 5 bases at J, leaving 13 bases unmatched. CDR3 in amino acids: CASKLDRVGDQPQHF. As DNA, the CDR3 is TGTGCCAGCAAACTAGACAGGGTCGGGGATCAGCCCCAGCATTTT.

This chain connects TRBV5-4 to TRBJ2-7, with 8 bases matching TRBD1. Germline CDR1 reads SGHNT; CDR2 reads YYREEE (reference sequence). Trimming at V came to 4 bases and at J to 0 bases, leaving 3 bases not matched to a gene. The CDR3 loop spans 14 amino acids. The CDR3 here is CASSKDRDSYEQYF. In nucleotides, the CDR3 is TGTGCCAGCAGCAAGGACAGGGACTCCTACGAGCAGTACTTC.

The genes are TRBV12-5 and TRBJ2-7; TRBD1 matches 12 bases. The ends lost 5 bases at V and 4 bases at J; junction bases unmatched: 9. This CDR3 is 16 amino acids long. Germline V gene sequence: CDR1 LGHNT, CDR2 FRNRAP. The CDR3 region has the DNA TGTGCTAGTGGTCGCAACGGGGACAGGGGGCAGTACGAGCAGTACTTC. This encodes CASGRNGDRGQYEQYF.

The CDR3 reads CASSVGRGQETQYF. CDR3 DNA sequence: TGTGCCAGCAGCGTAGGGAGGGGACAAGAGACCCAGTACTTC. The chain uses TRBV9 and TRBJ2-5, with D perhaps TRBD2 (6 bases). Trimming left V 0 bases short and J 2 bases short, with 8 bases between. CDR1 is SGDLS, CDR2 YYNGEE, per germline. The CDR3 extends over 14 amino acids. The full variable domain, in which reference TRBV9 and TRBJ2-5 provide the parts outside the CDR3, is DSGVTQTPKHLITATGQRVTLRCSPRSGDLSVYWYQQSLDQGLQFLIQYYNGEERAKGNILERFSAQQFPDLHSELNLSSLELGDSALYFCASSVGRGQETQYFGPGTRLLVL.

The V gene is TRBV13, the J gene TRBJ2-7; TRBD2 agrees at 10 bases. The junction had 4 bases not matched to a gene; V was cut back by 2 bases and J by 3 bases. CDR3 length: 15 amino acids. Germline V lookup: CDR1 PRHDT, CDR2 FYEKMQ (reference sequence). CDR3 sequence (DNA): TGTGCCAGCAGCTTACCCTCTAGCGGGAGCTACGAGCAGTACTTC. This codes for CASSLPSSGSYEQYF.

Only a few counts were recorded for this clone. The chain uses TRBV27 and TRBJ2-7; 13 nucleotides match TRBD2. The CDR3 contains 14 residues. V lost 6 bases to trimming and J lost 6 bases; unmatched junction nucleotides: 5. From germline, CDR1 is MNHEY and CDR2 SMNVEV (reference sequence). CDR3 region: CASRSTSGRLEQYF. DNA of the CDR3: TGTGCCAGCAGATCGACTAGCGGGAGGCTCGAGCAGTACTTC.

V and J are TRBV15 and TRBJ2-1; 12 bases agree with TRBD1. The CDR3 has 22 residues. CDR1 LNHNV and CDR2 YYDKDF come from the germline V gene (reference sequence). The V gene end was trimmed by 3 bases and the J gene end by 7 bases; junction bases not matched to a gene: 25. This chain's CDR3 is CATSSRDRGQVAGPPLGNEQFF. CDR3 DNA sequence: TGTGCCACCAGCAGCCGGGACAGGGGGCAGGTAGCGGGTCCTCCGTTAGGGAATGAGCAGTTCTTC. Complete variable domain (other parts from reference TRBV15 and TRBJ2-1): DAMVIQNPRYQVTQFGKPVTLSCSQTLNHNVMYWYQQKSSQAPKLLFHYYDKDFNNEADTPDNFQSRRPNTSFCFLDIRSPGLGDTAMYLCATSSRDRGQVAGPPLGNEQFFGPGTRLTVL.

The chain uses TRBV4-3 and TRBJ1-3; tentative D call: TRBD1 (6 bases). Germline V lookup: CDR1 LGHNA, CDR2 YSLEER. V gave up 5 bases and J gave up 2 bases, with 13 bases separating them. CDR3 length: 15 residues. Written as DNA, the CDR3 is TGCGCCAGCAGCACGCGTCAGGGGCCTGGAAACACCATATATTTT. Translation: CASSTRQGPGNTIYF.

The gene calls are TRBV7-5 and TRBJ1-5; the DNA was not compared with TRBD1, the D call given in the table. TRBV7-5 is classified as a pseudogene. This CDR3 has 22 amino acids. CDR3 sequence: CANRTSPIRPQGADSFNQPQHF. The DNA for the CDR3 is TGTGCCAATCGGACCTCACCCATCAGACCGCAGGGGGCCGACTCCTTTAATCAGCCCCAGCATTTT.

The V and J genes are TRBV27 and TRBJ2-1; 9 nucleotides line up with TRBD2. Germline V gives CDR1 MNHEY, CDR2 SMNVEV (reference sequence). The CDR3 is 16 residues long. Losses at the gene ends were 3 bases for V and 4 bases for J; bases not matched to a gene: 7. CDR3 sequence reads: CASSFVAGGRYNEQFF. For the CDR3, the DNA is TGTGCCAGCAGTTTTGTGGCGGGAGGGCGTTACAATGAGCAGTTCTTC.

The chain combines TRBV14 with TRBJ1-2; D gene unclear. V lost 0 bases, J lost 2 bases, and 10 bases lay in between. The CDR3 consists of 15 residues. Per germline, CDR1 SGHDN and CDR2 FVKESK. The CDR3 sequence is CASSQDGSTNYGYTF. CDR3 nucleotides: TGTGCCAGCAGCCAAGATGGGAGCACCAACTATGGCTACACCTTC.